This T cell receptor (beta chain) is drawn from a study of a mutant IDH1 vaccine in newly diagnosed glioma. Study-wide context: Treated patients comprised around 60% males and about 40% females, mean age approximately 42 years.

The CDR3 extends over 13 amino acids. V was cut by 4 bases and J by 2 bases, with 8 bases left in between. CDR1 SGHDN and CDR2 FVKESK come from the germline V gene. On this clone: Its antigen is not identified.

Time point defined: week 5, during vaccination. Doses consisted of 300 ug of mutant IDH1 20-mer peptide each, paired with topical imiquimod. TCRdb's copy holds only in-frame clones and misses some; the assay was immunoSEQ multiplex PCR. The table lists 50,000 to 55,000 clones, 78% of them singletons. This sample comprised PBMCs, obtained from a glioma patient whose treatment included an IDH1 peptide vaccine. The TCR was taken from a man aged 45 to 65 with glioma. The V call is TRBV14, the J call TRBJ2-5; D possibly uses TRBD1 or TRBD2 (5 bases each). CDR3 nucleotides: TGTGCCAGCAGCCGGGGGAGTCAAGAGACCCAGTACTTC. Protein sequence: CASSRGSQETQYF.